A single sample gave rise to the 20 T cell receptor beta chains below, sequenced in a study of identical twins. Using its own MiXCR run on the 5' RACE reads, TCRdb lists one record per CDR3 protein. The data contain some 600,000 distinct CDR3 sequences, under 8.5% of them seen just once; the ten biggest clones take up about 1.6%. The data also belong to a second study, concerning yellow fever vaccine responses in identical twins.

Sequences were obtained from PBMCs. Every receptor here comes from a woman younger than 35 in good health.

This clonotype was seen repeatedly, ten times or more. The rearrangement joins TRBV12-3 or TRBV12-4 to TRBJ1-5; TRBD1 aligns across 10 bases. The CDR3 length is 15 residues. V shed 5 bases and J 9 bases; nucleotides not matched to a gene: 10. In nucleotides, the CDR3 is TGTGCCAGCAGTCGGACAGGGGGTGGGGACGTGCCCCAGCATTTT. Amino acid sequence: CASSRTGGGDVPQHF.

This clonotype was recorded a few times. The rearrangement links TRBV3-1 to TRBJ2-1; D gene ambiguous. V lost 2 bases and J 7 bases, leaving 9 bases between the germline ends. The CDR3 extends over 13 amino acids. CDR1 is LGHDT, CDR2 YNNKEL, per germline (reference sequence). The CDR3 loop reads CASSQRPRNEQFF. The CDR3 DNA reads as TGTGCCAGCAGCCAACGCCCAAGGAATGAGCAGTTCTTC.

There are a few counts of this clonotype. This chain links TRBV6-4 with TRBJ2-1; D not certain. This CDR3 is 15 amino acids long. V lost 4 bases, J lost 4 bases, and 14 bases lay in between. CDR1 and CDR2 (germline): MRHNA, SNTAGT. The CDR3 spells CASSVERTDYNEQFF. The CDR3 DNA reads as TGTGCCAGCAGTGTAGAAAGGACGGATTACAATGAGCAGTTCTTC.

In its sample, this clonotype was seen many times. This chain joins TRBV29-1 and TRBJ2-3; no clear D. The CDR3 is 11 residues long. Trimming took off 6 bases at V and 4 bases at J, with 8 bases between the two ends. Germline assignment: CDR1 SQVTM and CDR2 ANQGSEA. The chain's CDR3 is CSVYIPDTQYF. CDR3 in DNA: TGCAGCGTCTACATTCCAGATACGCAGTATTTT.

This clonotype was detected many times. The rearrangement links TRBV5-1 to TRBJ2-1, with D perhaps matching TRBD1 (6 bases). The germline gives CDR1 SGHRS, CDR2 YFSETQ. Trimming removed 1 base at V and 5 bases at J, with 10 bases between. The CDR3 totals 14 residues. The CDR3 nucleotides read TGCGCCAGCAGCTTGACCGGACAGAACAATGAGCAGTTCTTC. This encodes CASSLTGQNNEQFF.

The V call is TRBV5-6, the J call TRBJ1-1; 8 positions agree with TRBD1. Germline V gene sequence: CDR1 SGHDT, CDR2 YYEEEE. The CDR3 length is 19 residues. V dropped 0 bases and J dropped 4; count of bases not matched to a gene: 17. The CDR3 loop reads CASSLAAGGGFGEFTEAFF. The DNA for the CDR3 is TGTGCCAGCAGCTTGGCCGCAGGGGGCGGCTTTGGTGAATTCACTGAAGCTTTCTTT.

The chain joins TRBV9 to TRBJ2-2; no firm D call. There are 13 residues in the CDR3. Germline CDR1 and CDR2: SGDLS and YYNGEE. With 3 bases removed from V and 4 bases from J, the gap between germline ends came to 7 bases. CDR3 DNA: TGTGCCAGCAGCGGTCGGGCCACCGGGGAGCTGTTTTTT. Encoded protein: CASSGRATGELFF.

This clonotype was seen repeatedly, ten times or more. The chain couples TRBV10-3 to TRBJ2-3, with 8 nucleotides matching TRBD2. The V gene's germline CDR1 is ENHRY and CDR2 SYGVKD. This CDR3 has 15 residues. J gave up 0 bases and V 8 bases, and 7 bases lay outside the gene matches. CDR3 loop: CAIGTGTRSTDTQYF. The DNA for the CDR3 is TGTGCCATCGGAACCGGGACTAGAAGCACAGATACGCAGTATTTT.

This clonotype was seen ten or more times. The chain joins TRBV5-1 to TRBJ2-5; D gene ambiguous. The V gene's germline CDR1 is SGHRS and CDR2 YFSETQ. The CDR3 runs 12 residues. Trimming shortened V by 5 bases and J by 2 bases, and 7 bases separated the two germline ends. Here the CDR3 DNA reads TGCGCCAGCAGGAAACAGCAAGAGACCCAGTACTTC. Residues: CASRKQQETQYF.

Ten or more counts support this clonotype. The CDR3 loop is CASSAQTVPRTDTQYF. The CDR3 DNA is TGTGCCAGCAGTGCGCAGACGGTACCCCGCACAGATACGCAGTATTTT. The chain is built from TRBV12-3 or TRBV12-4 and TRBJ2-3; D uncertain. The CDR3 totals 16 residues. With 5 bases removed from V and 1 base from J, the gap between germline ends came to 16 bases.

This clonotype was counted between two and nine times. The rearrangement joins TRBV6-1 to TRBJ2-7, with 8 positions matching TRBD2. CDR3 length: 13 amino acids. The J segment lost 5 bases and the V segment lost 5 bases, leaving 5 bases of the junction unmatched. Germline V lookup: CDR1 MNHNS, CDR2 SASEGT. Here the CDR3 reads CASSQREFDEQYF. The CDR3 DNA reads as TGTGCCAGCAGTCAGCGGGAGTTCGACGAGCAGTACTTC.

Details on this clonotype: A much larger clone lies a single base off, so this may be a read error. The gene calls are TRBV4-1 and TRBJ2-7; tentatively, D is TRBD2 (6 bases). Trimming removed 4 bases at V and 0 bases at J, with 19 bases between. Germline V gene sequence: CDR1 MGHRA, CDR2 YSYEKL. This CDR3 is built from 17 residues. CDR3: CASSRDWRGGSSYEQYF. Here the CDR3 DNA reads TGCGCCAGCAGCCGAGATTGGAGGGGCGGTAGCTCCTACGAGCAGTACTTC.

The rearrangement uses TRBV4-1 and TRBJ2-1; D gene ambiguous. The CDR3 totals 17 residues. Germline CDR1 and CDR2: MGHRA and YSYEKL. V was pared by 0 bases and J by 0 bases, with 12 bases between. The CDR3 DNA reads as TGCGCCAGCAGCCAAGAGCACGCGGTCTACTCCTACAATGAGCAGTTCTTC. This sequence encodes CASSQEHAVYSYNEQFF.

This clonotype was picked up many times. V is TRBV20-1 and J is TRBJ2-7; weak D call: TRBD1 (5 bases). Germline loops: CDR1 DFQATT, CDR2 SNEGSKA (reference sequence). V lost 3 bases and J lost 2, with 14 bases in between. The length of the CDR3 is 14 residues. The CDR3 nucleotides are TGCAGTGCTAGGGGGCAGAGAGGAGCCTACGAGCAGTACGTC. As protein: CSARGQRGAYEQYV.

This clonotype has a count of ten or more. V and J are TRBV24-1 and TRBJ2-1, with TRBD1 matching over 7 bases. CDR1 is KGHDR and CDR2 is SFDVKD in the germline V gene. This CDR3 spans 15 amino acids. V lost 5 bases, J lost 5 bases, and 8 bases stayed unmatched. CDR3 in DNA: TGTGCCACCAGTGGCCCCGGGACAGCCAACAATGAGCAGTTCTTC. Translated: CATSGPGTANNEQFF.

The chain combines TRBV7-8 with TRBJ2-1; either TRBD1 or TRBD2 may fit D (6 bases each). Germline CDR1 and CDR2: SGHVS and FQNEAQ. This CDR3 has 17 residues. Trimming removed 7 bases at V and 7 bases at J, with 26 bases between. CDR3 sequence reads: CASTYSRGEAIGNEQFF. The CDR3 DNA follows: TGTGCCAGCACCTATTCGAGGGGGGAAGCCATAGGGAATGAGCAGTTCTTC.

Comments on this clonotype: One base away lies a much larger clone, so this may be a sequencing read error. The gene calls are TRBV7-9 and TRBJ1-1, with D possibly being TRBD1 (5 bases). In germline, CDR1 is SEHNR, CDR2 FQNEAQ (reference sequence). The CDR3 is 13 amino acids. CDR3 region: CASITGTNTEDFF. In DNA form, the CDR3 reads TGTGCCAGCATTACAGGAACGAACACTGAAGATTTCTTT.

The rearrangement uses TRBV11-2 and TRBJ1-5; D possibly corresponds to TRBD1 (5 bases). Trimming shortened V by 2 bases and J by 4 bases, and 12 bases separated the two germline ends. Germline CDR1 reads SGHAT; CDR2 reads FQNNGV. This CDR3 contains 15 residues. In DNA form, the CDR3 reads TGTGCCAGCAGCTTAAGGGGCGGACCTAATCAGCCCCAGCATTTT. Translating gives CASSLRGGPNQPQHF.

This clonotype was seen a handful of times. The CDR3 region is CASSSEPSGTYEQYV. DNA of the CDR3: TGTGCCAGCAGCTCCGAACCCTCGGGCACCTACGAGCAGTACGTC. The chain joins TRBV7-9 to TRBJ2-7; no reliable D call. Per germline, CDR1 SEHNR and CDR2 FQNEAQ (reference sequence). The CDR3 length is 15 residues. Trimming took 4 bases from V and 2 from J, leaving 15 bases between them.

Here the CDR3 reads CASSSLARPSTDTQYF. DNA for the CDR3: TGTGCCAGCAGCAGTCTGGCCCGACCCTCCACAGATACGCAGTATTTT. This chain connects TRBV7-9 to TRBJ2-3, with unresolved D. The CDR3 totals 16 residues. V dropped 5 bases and J dropped 2 bases, with 17 bases sitting between them. Germline loops: CDR1 SEHNR, CDR2 FQNEAQ (reference sequence). Looking up the rest from reference TRBV7-9 and TRBJ2-3 gives the full variable domain: DTGVSQNPRHKITKRGQNVTFRCDPISEHNRLYWYRQTLGQGPEFLTYFQNEAQLEKSRLLSDRFSAERPKGSFSTLEIQRTEQGDSAMYLCASSSLARPSTDTQYFGPGTRLTVL.